Listed here are 12 T cell receptor beta chains from one sample, sequenced in a study of shared clonotypes between healthy human individuals. Sequenced by immunoSEQ multiplex PCR; TCRdb stores in-frame clones only, minus some. The sample yields over a million clones, approximately 80% seen once. The source material was memory CD4+ T cells from PBMCs. Described subset: CD45RA-negative fraction. All receptors come from a man between 18 and 29 years old in good health. Some clones in this sample may be carry-over from other donors' samples.

This clone has at least ten counts. The genes are TRBV28 and TRBJ1-4; the D is unclear. The CDR3 is 15 amino acids. V was trimmed by 6 bases and J by 10 bases, leaving 21 bases between them. The germline V gene has CDR1 MDHEN and CDR2 SYDVKM. CDR3 protein: CASRPLLKTLGKLFF. The CDR3 nucleotides are TGTGCCAGCAGGCCCCTATTGAAGACTTTGGGAAAACTGTTTTTT.

This clone has only a few counts. This chain joins TRBV28 and TRBJ1-1, with D possibly being TRBD1 (5 bases). Germline lookup yields CDR1 MDHEN and CDR2 SYDVKM. The CDR3 contains 16 residues. The ends were cut back, 2 bases at V and 1 base at J, with 14 bases in the middle. CDR3 sequence reads: CASSLNPAQGNTEAFF. DNA for the CDR3: TGTGCCAGCAGTTTAAATCCCGCCCAGGGGAACACTGAAGCTTTCTTT.

Remarks on this clone: Additional DNA sequences in this sample encode the identical CDR3. The V gene is TRBV4-3, the J gene TRBJ1-1; D remains ambiguous. Trimming removed 1 base at V and 0 bases at J, with 6 bases between. The CDR3 runs 14 residues. Germline CDR1 is LGHNA and CDR2 is YSLEER. The CDR3 DNA follows: TGCGCCAGCAGCCAAGGTCGGGTGAACACTGAAGCTTTCTTT. It specifies CASSQGRVNTEAFF.

The sample holds one count of this clone. This chain connects TRBV7-6 to TRBJ2-6; maybe TRBD2 (6 bases). V was shortened by 3 bases and J by 2 bases, with 11 bases between the two germline ends. The CDR3 runs 16 residues. Germline CDR1 is SGHVS and CDR2 is FNYEAQ. The CDR3 protein is CASSFSWGAGANVLTF. In DNA form, the CDR3 reads TGTGCCAGCAGCTTCTCTTGGGGGGCTGGGGCCAACGTCCTGACTTTC.

Turning to this clone: This probably arose from a read error, given a far larger clone one base away. V is TRBV14 and J is TRBJ2-4, with 10 nucleotides matching TRBD2. The CDR3 has 19 amino acids. The germline V gene has CDR1 SGHDN and CDR2 FVKESK. Unmatched junction bases numbered 18, after V lost 1 base and J lost 9 bases. The CDR3 loop is CASSQAWGQPGLARSIQYF. Here the CDR3 DNA reads TGTGCCAGCAGCCAAGCCTGGGGGCAGCCGGGACTAGCGAGGAGCATTCAGTACTTC.

This rearrangement joins TRBV30 to TRBJ2-7, with D unclear. V gave up 3 bases and J gave up 2 bases, with 8 bases separating them. The germline CDR1 and CDR2 sequences are GTSNPN and SVGIG (reference sequence). The CDR3 consists of 12 residues. The CDR3 here is CAWRGSAYEQYF. The DNA for the CDR3 is TGTGCCTGGAGGGGCAGCGCCTACGAGCAGTACTTC.

The J gene is TRBJ1-1, the V gene TRBV4-2, with a weak D call TRBD1 (6 bases). Germline CDR1 reads LGHNA; CDR2 reads YNFKEQ. Trimming removed 0 bases at V and 1 base at J, with 12 bases between. The CDR3 runs to 16 residues. As DNA, the CDR3 is TGTGCCAGCAGCCAAGACGGTCTGGGACAGAACACTGAAGCTTTCTTT. Translating gives CASSQDGLGQNTEAFF.

CDR3: CAWRYTGGSGNTIYF. The CDR3 nucleotides are TGTGCCTGGAGATATACAGGGGGCTCTGGAAACACCATATATTTT. The J gene is TRBJ1-3, the V gene TRBV30; 8 bases match TRBD1. V lost 3 bases to trimming and J lost 0 bases; unmatched junction nucleotides: 4. This CDR3 region has 15 residues. The germline V gene has CDR1 GTSNPN and CDR2 SVGIG (reference sequence).

This chain connects TRBV15 to TRBJ2-2, with D hard to call. This CDR3 is 15 amino acids long. The germline gives CDR1 LNHNV, CDR2 YYDKDF (reference sequence). V was clipped by 5 bases and J by 2 bases, with 12 bases between them. CDR3 bases: TGTGCCACCAGCGGTAGTCTTTCCAACACCGGGGAGCTGTTTTTT. As protein: CATSGSLSNTGELFF. The full variable domain, with the rest looked up from reference TRBV15 and TRBJ2-2, is DAMVIQNPRYQVTQFGKPVTLSCSQTLNHNVMYWYQQKSSQAPKLLFHYYDKDFNNEADTPDNFQSRRPNTSFCFLDIRSPGLGDTAMYLCATSGSLSNTGELFFGEGSRLTVL.

This chain links TRBV10-2 with TRBJ2-7, with D perhaps TRBD1 (6 bases). The CDR3 sequence is 16 residues long. From germline, CDR1 is WSHSY and CDR2 SAAADI. V was shortened by 3 bases and J by 7 bases, with 22 bases between the two germline ends. For the CDR3, the DNA is TGCGCCAGCAGTGAATGGGGGCAGGAGACATTTTGGGAGCAGTACTTC. It is translated as CASSEWGQETFWEQYF.

This chain uses TRBV4-3 with TRBJ2-4, with unresolved D. CDR1 is LGHNA and CDR2 is YSLEER in the germline V gene. The CDR3 runs 15 residues. V dropped 0 bases and J dropped 0 bases, with 6 bases sitting between them. The CDR3 sequence: CASSQEPAAKNIQYF. CDR3 in DNA: TGCGCCAGCAGCCAAGAACCGGCAGCCAAAAACATTCAGTACTTC.

As concerns this clone: This may stem from a read error, because a much larger clone lies one nucleotide away. Other DNA sequences within the sample encode an identical CDR3. The chain links TRBV28 to TRBJ1-2; the D is unclear. Trimming removed 2 bases from V and 2 bases from J, with 3 bases in between. CDR3 length: 12 amino acids. The germline gives CDR1 MDHEN, CDR2 SYDVKM. Here the CDR3 reads CASSLTNYGYTF. The CDR3 DNA is TGTGCCAGCAGTTTAACGAACTATGGCTACACCTTC.